This T cell receptor (beta chain) appears in the sequencing data of a study of T-cell memory formation after mild COVID-19. Points from the study as a whole: The main location of contracting CD4+ clones was CM and EM, and that of contracting CD8+ clones was EMRA.

This clonotype was detected a few times. The antigen remains unidentified. TCRdb reprocessed the 5' RACE reads via MiXCR and lists one record per CDR3 protein. The sample has 150,000 or so distinct CDR3 sequences; 11% are singletons. The V and J ends lost 0 bases and 1 base respectively, with 12 bases between them. The CDR3 covers 17 residues. CDR1 is MNHEY, CDR2 SVGAGI, per germline. The receptor comes from a man younger than 35 who had mild COVID-19 (a few samples of this study predate the infection). Cell type and time point are not known. Sequenced material: PBMCs or a T cell subset sorted from them (not recorded which). V usage is TRBV6-5 and J usage is TRBJ2-2, with D perhaps TRBD1 or TRBD2 (6 bases each). CDR3 region: CASSYSVRGQNTGELFF. The CDR3 region has the DNA TGTGCCAGCAGTTACTCGGTACGGGGGCAGAACACCGGGGAGCTGTTTTTT.